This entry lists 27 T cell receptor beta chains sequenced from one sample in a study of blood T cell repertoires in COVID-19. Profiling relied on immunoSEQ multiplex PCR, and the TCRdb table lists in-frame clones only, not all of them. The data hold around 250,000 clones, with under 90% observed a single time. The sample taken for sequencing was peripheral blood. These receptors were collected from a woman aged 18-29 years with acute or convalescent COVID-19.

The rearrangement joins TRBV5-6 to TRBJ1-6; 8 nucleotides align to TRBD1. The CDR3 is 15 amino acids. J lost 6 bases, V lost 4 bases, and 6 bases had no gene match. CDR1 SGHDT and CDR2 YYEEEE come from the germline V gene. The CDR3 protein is CASSPDRGINSPLHF. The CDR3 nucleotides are TGTGCCAGCAGCCCCGACAGGGGTATTAATTCACCCCTCCACTTT.

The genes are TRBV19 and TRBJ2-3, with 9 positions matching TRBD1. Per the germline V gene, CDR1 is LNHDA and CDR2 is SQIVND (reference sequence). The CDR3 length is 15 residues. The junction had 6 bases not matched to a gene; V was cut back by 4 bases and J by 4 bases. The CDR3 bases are TGTGCCAGTAGTAGGTACAGGGGGCGTGCAGATACGCAGTATTTT. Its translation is CASSRYRGRADTQYF.

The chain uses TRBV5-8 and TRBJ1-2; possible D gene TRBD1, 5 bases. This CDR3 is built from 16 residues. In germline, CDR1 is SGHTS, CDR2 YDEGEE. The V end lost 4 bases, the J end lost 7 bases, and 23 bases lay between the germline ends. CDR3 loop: CASSGGGGSLLRGYTF. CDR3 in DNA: TGTGCCAGCAGCGGAGGTGGGGGGTCCCTCTTGCGTGGCTACACCTTC.

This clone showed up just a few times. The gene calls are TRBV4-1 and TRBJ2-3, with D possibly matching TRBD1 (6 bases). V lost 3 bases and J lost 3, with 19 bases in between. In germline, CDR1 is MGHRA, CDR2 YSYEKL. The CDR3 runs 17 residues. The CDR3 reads CASSQATGRYDTDTQYF. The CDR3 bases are TGCGCCAGCAGCCAGGCTACAGGGCGGTATGATACAGATACGCAGTATTTT.

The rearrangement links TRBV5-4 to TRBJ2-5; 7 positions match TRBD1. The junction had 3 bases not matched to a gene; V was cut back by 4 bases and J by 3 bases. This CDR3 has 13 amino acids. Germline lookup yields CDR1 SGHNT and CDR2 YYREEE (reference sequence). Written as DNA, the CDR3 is TGTGCCAGCAGCAAAGGGACAGAAGAGACCCAGTACTTC. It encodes CASSKGTEETQYF. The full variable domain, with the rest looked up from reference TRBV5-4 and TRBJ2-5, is ETGVTQSPTHLIKTRGQQVTLRCSSQSGHNTVSWYQQALGQGPQFIFQYYREEENGRGNFPPRFSGLQFPNYSSELNVNALELDDSALYLCASSKGTEETQYFGPGTRLLVL.

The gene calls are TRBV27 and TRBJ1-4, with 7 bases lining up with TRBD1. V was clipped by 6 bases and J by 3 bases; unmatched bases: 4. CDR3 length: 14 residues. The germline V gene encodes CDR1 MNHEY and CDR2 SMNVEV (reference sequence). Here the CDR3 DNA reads TGTGCCAGCAGCGACAGGGATGCTAATGAAAAACTGTTTTTT. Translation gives CASSDRDANEKLFF.

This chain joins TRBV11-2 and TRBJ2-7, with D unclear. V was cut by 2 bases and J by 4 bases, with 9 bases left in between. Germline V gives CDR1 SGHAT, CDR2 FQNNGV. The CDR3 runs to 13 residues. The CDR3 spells CASSLNPGYEQYF. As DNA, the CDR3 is TGTGCCAGCAGCTTAAATCCCGGTTACGAGCAGTACTTC. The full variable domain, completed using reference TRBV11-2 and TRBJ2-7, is EAGVAQSPRYKIIEKRQSVAFWCNPISGHATLYWYQQILGQGPKLLIQFQNNGVVDDSQLPKDRFSAERLKGVDSTLKIQPAKLEDSAVYLCASSLNPGYEQYFGPGTRLTVT.

CDR3 protein: CSVVAEAKQFF. The CDR3 region has the DNA TGCAGCGTTGTAGCGGAAGCCAAGCAGTTCTTC. The chain is built from TRBV29-1 and TRBJ2-1; a possible D gene is TRBD2 (6 bases). The length of the CDR3 is 11 residues. The germline V and J ends were trimmed by 4 bases and 11 bases, with 12 bases remaining between them. CDR1 is SQVTM and CDR2 is ANQGSEA in the germline V gene.

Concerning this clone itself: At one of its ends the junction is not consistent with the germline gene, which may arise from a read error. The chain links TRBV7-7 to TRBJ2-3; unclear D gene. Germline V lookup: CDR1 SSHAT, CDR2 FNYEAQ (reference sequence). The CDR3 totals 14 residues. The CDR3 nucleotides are TGTGCTAGCAGCTTAATAACTAGCACAGATACGCAGTATTTT. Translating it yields CASSLITSTDTQYF.

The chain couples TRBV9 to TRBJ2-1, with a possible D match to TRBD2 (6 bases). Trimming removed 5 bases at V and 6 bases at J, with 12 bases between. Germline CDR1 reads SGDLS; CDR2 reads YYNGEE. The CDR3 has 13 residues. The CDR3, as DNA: TGTGCCAGCAGTTCGGGAGACTTCAATGAGCAGTTCTTC. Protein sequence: CASSSGDFNEQFF.

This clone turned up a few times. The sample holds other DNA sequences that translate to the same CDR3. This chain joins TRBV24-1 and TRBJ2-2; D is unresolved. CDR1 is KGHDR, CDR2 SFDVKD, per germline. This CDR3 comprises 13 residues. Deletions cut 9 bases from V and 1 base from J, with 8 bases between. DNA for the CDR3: TGTGCCACCGGGCAGGAGAACACCGGGGAGCTGTTTTTT. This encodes CATGQENTGELFF.

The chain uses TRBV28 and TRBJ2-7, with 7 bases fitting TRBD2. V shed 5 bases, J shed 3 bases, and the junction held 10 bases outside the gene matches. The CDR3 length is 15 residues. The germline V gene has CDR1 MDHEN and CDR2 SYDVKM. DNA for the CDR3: TGTGCCAGCAGTCCATCAGCGGGATACTTCTACGAGCAGTACTTC. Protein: CASSPSAGYFYEQYF.

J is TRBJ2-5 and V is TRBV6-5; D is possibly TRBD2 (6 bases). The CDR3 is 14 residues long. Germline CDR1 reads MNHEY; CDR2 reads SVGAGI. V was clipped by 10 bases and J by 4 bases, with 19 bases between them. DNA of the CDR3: TGTGCCACCTATGAGCCGGGACTCGGAGAGACCCAGTACTTC. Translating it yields CATYEPGLGETQYF.

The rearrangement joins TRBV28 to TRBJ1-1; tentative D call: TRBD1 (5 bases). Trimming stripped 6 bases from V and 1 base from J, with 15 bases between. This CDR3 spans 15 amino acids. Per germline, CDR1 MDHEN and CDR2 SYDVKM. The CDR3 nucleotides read TGTGCCAGCAGGGCTTGGGGAGGGACGAACACTGAAGCTTTCTTT. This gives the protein CASRAWGGTNTEAFF.

The CDR3 DNA reads TGCGCCAGCAGCTTGGGTCGGGGGGAAACGTTCTCCTACGAGCAGTACTTC. Protein: CASSLGRGETFSYEQYF. This chain connects TRBV5-1 to TRBJ2-7; 7 bases agree with TRBD2. V lost 0 bases, J lost 0 bases, and 9 bases stayed unmatched. The CDR3 has 17 amino acids. Germline V gene data show CDR1 as SGHRS and CDR2 as YFSETQ.

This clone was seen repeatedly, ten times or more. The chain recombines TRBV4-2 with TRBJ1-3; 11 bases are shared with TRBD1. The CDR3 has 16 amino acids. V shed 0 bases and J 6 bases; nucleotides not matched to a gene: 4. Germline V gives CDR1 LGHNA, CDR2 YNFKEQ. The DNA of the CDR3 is TGTGCCAGCAGCCAAGAGGGGACAGGGGGGACAAACACCATATATTTT. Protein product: CASSQEGTGGTNTIYF.

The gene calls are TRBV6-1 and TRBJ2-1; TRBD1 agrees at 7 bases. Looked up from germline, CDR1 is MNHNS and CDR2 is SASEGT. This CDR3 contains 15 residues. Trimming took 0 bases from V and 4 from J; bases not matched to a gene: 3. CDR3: CASSEAWDSYNEQFF. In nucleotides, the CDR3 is TGTGCCAGCAGTGAAGCGTGGGACAGTTACAATGAGCAGTTCTTC.

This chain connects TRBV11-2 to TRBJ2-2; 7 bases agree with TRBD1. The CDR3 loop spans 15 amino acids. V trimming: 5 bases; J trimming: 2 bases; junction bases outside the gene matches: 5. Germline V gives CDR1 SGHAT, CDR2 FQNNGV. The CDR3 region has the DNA TGTGCCAGCAGCCTAGGGGGCTCCAACACCGGGGAGCTGTTTTTT. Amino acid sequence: CASSLGGSNTGELFF.

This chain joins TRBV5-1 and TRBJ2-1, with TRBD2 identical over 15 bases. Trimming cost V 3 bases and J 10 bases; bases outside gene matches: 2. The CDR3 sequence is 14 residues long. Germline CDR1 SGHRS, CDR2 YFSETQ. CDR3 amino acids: CASSSGTSGREQFF. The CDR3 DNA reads TGCGCCAGCAGCTCCGGGACTAGCGGGAGGGAGCAGTTCTTC.

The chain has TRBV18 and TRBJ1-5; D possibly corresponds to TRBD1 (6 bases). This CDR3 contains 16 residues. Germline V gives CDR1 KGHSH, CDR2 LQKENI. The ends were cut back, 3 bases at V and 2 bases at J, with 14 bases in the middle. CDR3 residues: CASSPKGGGGNQPQHF. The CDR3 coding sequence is TGTGCCAGCTCACCCAAGGGGGGGGGAGGCAATCAGCCCCAGCATTTT.

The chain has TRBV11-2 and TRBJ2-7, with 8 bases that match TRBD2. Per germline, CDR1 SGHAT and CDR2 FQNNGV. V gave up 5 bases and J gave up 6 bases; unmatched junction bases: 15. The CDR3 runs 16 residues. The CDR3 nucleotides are TGTGCCAGCAGCCCCATATGGAGCGGGAGACCAAGCGAGCAGTACTTC. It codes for CASSPIWSGRPSEQYF.

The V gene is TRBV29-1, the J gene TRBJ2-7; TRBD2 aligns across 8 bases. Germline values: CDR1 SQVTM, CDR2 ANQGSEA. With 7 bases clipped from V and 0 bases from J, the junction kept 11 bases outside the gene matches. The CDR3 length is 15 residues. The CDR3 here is CSALGGLAGSYEQYF. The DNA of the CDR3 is TGCAGCGCCCTGGGTGGGCTAGCGGGCTCCTACGAGCAGTACTTC.

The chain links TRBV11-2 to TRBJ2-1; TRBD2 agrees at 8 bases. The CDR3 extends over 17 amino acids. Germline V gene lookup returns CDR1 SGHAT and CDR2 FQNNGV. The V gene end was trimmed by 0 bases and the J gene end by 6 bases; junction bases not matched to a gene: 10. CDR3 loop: CASSLEVGLAGSNEQFF. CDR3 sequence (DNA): TGTGCCAGCAGCTTAGAAGTTGGGCTAGCGGGCAGCAATGAGCAGTTCTTC.

CDR3: CASSLEQGDLSMFF. The CDR3 DNA follows: TGTGCCAGCAGCTTAGAACAGGGGGACCTGTCGATGTTTTTT. The rearrangement links TRBV7-6 to TRBJ2-2, with TRBD1 identical over 8 bases. The CDR3 consists of 14 residues. Looked up from germline, CDR1 is SGHVS and CDR2 is FNYEAQ. J gave up 15 bases and V 1 base, and 10 bases lay outside the gene matches.

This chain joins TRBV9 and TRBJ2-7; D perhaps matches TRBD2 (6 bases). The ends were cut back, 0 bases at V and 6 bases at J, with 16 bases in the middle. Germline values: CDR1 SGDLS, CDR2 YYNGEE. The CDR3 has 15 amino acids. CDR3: CASSVGDGSGLEQYF. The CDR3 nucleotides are TGTGCCAGCAGCGTAGGGGACGGGAGTGGTCTCGAGCAGTACTTC. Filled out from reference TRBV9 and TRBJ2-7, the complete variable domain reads DSGVTQTPKHLITATGQRVTLRCSPRSGDLSVYWYQQSLDQGLQFLIQYYNGEERAKGNILERFSAQQFPDLHSELNLSSLELGDSALYFCASSVGDGSGLEQYFGPGTRLTVT.

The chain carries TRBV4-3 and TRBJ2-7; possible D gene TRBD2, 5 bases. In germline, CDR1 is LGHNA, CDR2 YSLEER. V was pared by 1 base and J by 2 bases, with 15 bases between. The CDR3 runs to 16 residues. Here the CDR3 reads CASSQGRLTETYEQYF. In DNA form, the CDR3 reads TGCGCCAGCAGCCAAGGTCGACTAACCGAAACCTACGAGCAGTACTTC.

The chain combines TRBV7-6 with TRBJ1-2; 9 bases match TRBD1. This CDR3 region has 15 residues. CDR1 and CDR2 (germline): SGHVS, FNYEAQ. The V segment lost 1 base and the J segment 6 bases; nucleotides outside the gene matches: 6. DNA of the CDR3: TGTGCCAGCAGCTTAGATGACAGGGGGGGGAATGGCTACACCTTC. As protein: CASSLDDRGGNGYTF.